This TCR beta chain was sequenced for a study of shared clonotypes between healthy human individuals (dated by TCRdb to 2019 to 2021). Study-level background: A couple of women and a few men aged 18 to 49 years were included in the cohort. For each donor, three plates each were used for CD4 naive and CD4 memory, two plates were used for CD8 naive, and one plate was used for CD8 memory. To estimate repertoire size and how much clonotype sharing occurs between individuals, the study deeply sequenced the blood TCR repertoires of five healthy adults. Different laboratories and diverse techniques were used to prepare libraries and sequence TCR repertoires, to increase sequencing depth and limit assay-specific biases. Leukapheresis yielded between about 0.85 and 9.5 billion PBMCs per donor. The full study reports these points: Across four donors, approximately 5% of naive CD4, roughly 3.5% of naive CD8, around 2.1% of memory CD4, and under 0.45% of memory CD8 clonotypes were shared. Sampling was restricted to blood, and TCR repertoires in tissue are likely to differ from TCR repertoires in blood. Larger estimated clonotype richness was generally found for naive subsets than for memory subsets. Rarefaction of sorted-subset datasets indicated incomplete sequencing despite the large sequencing depth. Pairwise subsampling led to the expectation that sequencing depth would affect the degree of clonotype sharing among donors. Because the study included a small number of donors, the genetic and exposure-history diversity represented was limited. Higher generation probabilities were observed for clonotypes shared by all four sorted-subset donors than for non-shared clonotypes.

CD8 naive samples were obtained by positive selection for CCR7 among CD45RO-negative cells, yielding a CD45RA+CCR7+ population from which TemRA cells were excluded. Healthy HIV-negative adults with no recently reported acute infections or vaccinations were included as donors. All donors were Caucasian adults living in Nashville, Tennessee, USA. After blood collection by leukapheresis, PBMCs were isolated using Ficoll-Histopaque density gradient centrifugation and then cryopreserved in the vapor phase of liquid nitrogen. Analytical flow cytometry was used to check the purity and quantity of each magnetically sorted T cell population. Genomic DNA was isolated from every sorted fraction and measured by UV absorbance on a Nanodrop 2000c. Per the germline V gene, SGHDT is the CDR1 and YYEEEE is the CDR2. The CDR3 contains 16 residues, cysteine and phenylalanine counted. Kept here is only the CDR3 DNA, which spans 48 bases and is read in frame from base 1. After removal of 6 bases from V and 1 base from J, the junction retains 10 bases not matched to a gene.

A word on this clone: No cognate antigen has been identified for it. No qualities accompany the bases; no much larger clone lies one base away.

Using the deep immunoSEQ assay, multiplex PCR amplified TCR CDR3 regions from genomic DNA. For each cell subset, the extracted genomic DNA was distributed evenly across all wells of several immunoSEQ 96-well plates, and each plate served as one replicate. For sorted subsets, around 200 ng genomic DNA, equal to tens of thousands of T cell genomes, was loaded into each replicate PCR. Purified libraries were measured with a Qubit 3.0 fluorometer, size-checked on a Bioanalyzer 2100, and measured again with the KAPA Library Quantification kit. Each immunoSEQ 96-well plate was sequenced on its own single-read 150-cycle Illumina NextSeq 550 flow cell. The authors' analysis ran thus. Because the immunoSEQ output included only junctional sequences and no quality scores, the filtering could not be the same as the filtering used for full-length reads. Sequences were annotated with PyIR, a Python wrapper for IgBLAST v1.9, and V/J genes and CDR3 were assigned using IMGT germline references. Reads with weak V/J assignments (E-value above 1e-6), missing CDR3, stop codons, out-of-frame junctions, or ambiguous translated residues were removed. V3J clonotypes were defined by identical inferred V gene, J gene, and CDR3 amino acid sequence. The percentage overlap between two repertoires was calculated by dividing the number of shared unique clonotypes by the size of the smaller repertoire. Repertoire richness was assessed with RTK rarefaction, the Chao1 estimator, and Recon v2.1 estimates of unobserved clonotypes. For all TCRbeta clonotypes obtained by the gDNA method from four donors, generation probabilities were computed with OLGA. Held by TCRdb, this immuneACCESS table contains in-frame sequences only and omits some clones. Under half of the omission traces to an unresolved V gene where checked; the cause of the rest is unknown. V and J calls and clone size follow that table, whereas D and trimming were derived from the DNA. For this sample the table gives about 580,000 clones, of which 95% to 98% were detected only once. Jointly, the top ten make up 0.3% of the sample.

The sequence derives from a man aged 25-40 years in good health. The sequencing sample was made of naive CD8+ T cells sorted from blood. The sample's cell subset or site label, decoded: CD45RA+CCR7+. The chain couples TRBV5-6 to TRBJ2-3; 8 bases in the middle match TRBD2. The nucleotides read TGTGCCAGCAATCCCGCGGGAGGTCCCGGCACAGATACGCAGTATTTT. Translated, it gives CASNPAGGPGTDTQYF.